This T cell receptor (beta chain) was retrieved from a study of T-cell reconstitution after alpha-beta-depleted transplantation in children. Study-level points and caveats: Diversity of TCRbeta at day 60 was high in some patients, arising from surviving recipient T cells and thymic progenitors. The main origin of T-cell counts and diversity one year after transplant was newly produced T cells. Roughly two months post-transplant, alpha-beta T cells reportedly originated from several hundred graft clones that had expanded.

There are many counts of this clonotype. Its antigen is still unknown. Unique molecular identifiers were used in preparing the TCRbeta library. TCRdb ran MiXCR on the PCR reads and lists one entry per CDR3 protein. The top ten hold 6.3% of the sample, which has 250,000 or so distinct CDR3 sequences, approximately 8% seen once. Germline V gene sequence: CDR1 SGDLS, CDR2 YYNGEE. The CDR3 is 15 residues long. V lost 0 bases and J 1 base, leaving 9 bases between the germline ends. The origin of this receptor is a male patient between 5 and 17 years old who had a stem cell transplant for acute lymphoblastic leukemia, so the T cells may come from the graft donor. This material consisted of PBMCs, mostly from graft donor cells, taken 180 days after TCRalphabeta/CD19-depleted stem cell transplant. The chain joins TRBV9 to TRBJ2-3, with D perhaps TRBD1 or TRBD2 (5 bases each). The CDR3 loop reads CASSVGGDGTDTQYF. The CDR3 region has the DNA TGTGCCAGCAGCGTAGGAGGGGATGGCACAGATACGCAGTATTTT.